This T cell receptor (beta chain) came from a study of blood T cell repertoires in COVID-19. Study in general: Researchers got acute and convalescent COVID-19 samples from the United States, Italy and Spain.

Here immunoSEQ multiplex PCR was the method, and the copy in TCRdb shows in-frame clones only, minus some. The table lists 110,000 to 150,000 clones, over 75% of them singletons. The CDR3 consists of 16 residues. V trimming: 5 bases; J trimming: 2 bases; junction bases outside the gene matches: 11. Germline CDR1 is MNHEY and CDR2 is SVGEGT. The sample comprised peripheral blood. The clonotype comes from a woman aged 55 to 70 with active COVID-19. The V call is TRBV6-2 or TRBV6-3, the J call TRBJ2-7; TRBD1 agrees at 8 bases. The CDR3: CASSTATGTGTYEQYF. CDR3 bases: TGTGCCAGCAGTACAGCCACCGGGACAGGAACCTACGAGCAGTACTTC.